The rows below give T cell receptor beta chains drawn from one sample of a study of T cells in Graves' hyperthyroidism and ophthalmopathy. TCRdb reanalysed the multiplex PCR reads using MiXCR and keeps one entry per CDR3 protein. The table lists more than 550,000 distinct CDR3 sequences, roughly 17% of them singletons. Input material: blood. These TCRs come from a man aged 45-65 years with Graves' hyperthyroidism. The CDR3 runs from the conserved cysteine through the conserved F or W. The order of the fields is CDR3 DNA, CDR3 protein, clone size, V gene, D gene, J gene. A D gene is named only where the DNA matches it firmly. Part of the rows lack a size; the others show once, few, many or a class for expanded clones.

CDR3nt: TGTGCCTGGGGCATGGACTGGAACACCGGGGAGCTGTTTTTT; CDR3aa: CAWGMDWNTGELFF; abundance: .; v_gene: TRBV30; d_gene: .; j_gene: TRBJ2-2
CDR3nt: TGCAGTGCTAGAGATCGCCTTGGGGTTAGCAATCAGCCCCAGCATTTT; CDR3aa: CSARDRLGVSNQPQHF; abundance: few; v_gene: TRBV20-1; d_gene: .; j_gene: TRBJ1-5
CDR3nt: TGTGCCAGCACTGAGACTAGCGGGAGTCTGGAGACCCAGTACTTC; CDR3aa: CASTETSGSLETQYF; abundance: many; v_gene: TRBV2; d_gene: TRBD2; j_gene: TRBJ2-5
CDR3nt: TGTGCCACCAACTTAGCGGGAAGCTCCTACAATGAGCAGTTCTTC; CDR3aa: CATNLAGSSYNEQFF; abundance: .; v_gene: TRBV27; d_gene: TRBD2; j_gene: TRBJ2-1
CDR3nt: TGTGCCATCTCCGGCACAGCCAAAAACATTCAGTACTTC; CDR3aa: CAISGTAKNIQYF; abundance: .; v_gene: TRBV10-3; d_gene: .; j_gene: TRBJ2-4
CDR3nt: TGCGCCAGCAGCCCCTCGACAGAAGGAAATGAGCAGTTCTTC; CDR3aa: CASSPSTEGNEQFF; abundance: few; v_gene: TRBV5-1; d_gene: .; j_gene: TRBJ2-1
CDR3nt: TGTGCCAGCAGCCCGGGGGGAGGGCGTGGCTATGGCTACACCTTC; CDR3aa: CASSPGGGRGYGYTF; abundance: few; v_gene: TRBV7-3; d_gene: .; j_gene: TRBJ1-2
CDR3nt: TGCAGTGCTTCTCCCCTCCCGGGACTTACGCCAAAGAGCTCCTACAATGAGCAGTTCTTC; CDR3aa: CSASPLPGLTPKSSYNEQFF; abundance: .; v_gene: TRBV20-1; d_gene: .; j_gene: TRBJ2-1
CDR3nt: TGTGCCAGCAGTCACAGGGGTTTCCCCTACAATGAGCAGTTCTTC; CDR3aa: CASSHRGFPYNEQFF; abundance: .; v_gene: TRBV6-2/TRBV6-3; d_gene: TRBD1; j_gene: TRBJ2-1
CDR3nt: TGTGCCAGCAGTCGACAGGGGGCGCATGGCTACACCTTC; CDR3aa: CASSRQGAHGYTF; abundance: many; v_gene: TRBV12-3/TRBV12-4; d_gene: TRBD1; j_gene: TRBJ1-2
CDR3nt: TGTGCCAGCAGCTTAGTGACTAGCGGGGGCCAAGAGACCCAGTACTTC; CDR3aa: CASSLVTSGGQETQYF; abundance: many; v_gene: TRBV11-2; d_gene: TRBD2; j_gene: TRBJ2-5
CDR3nt: TGTGCCAGCAGCTCCCTAAACAATGAGCAGTTCTTC; CDR3aa: CASSSLNNEQFF; abundance: few; v_gene: TRBV3-1; d_gene: .; j_gene: TRBJ2-1
CDR3nt: TGTGCCAGCAGTTTCTACCTGACTAGCGGGAAAAACATTCAGTACTTC; CDR3aa: CASSFYLTSGKNIQYF; abundance: many; v_gene: TRBV28; d_gene: TRBD2; j_gene: TRBJ2-4
CDR3nt: TGTGCCAGCACCTTCACAGGGAAGAAAGACAGGGCGGGCACCGGGGAGCTGTTTTTT; CDR3aa: CASTFTGKKDRAGTGELFF; abundance: many; v_gene: TRBV7-9; d_gene: TRBD1; j_gene: TRBJ2-2
CDR3nt: TGTGCCAGCCTAAACGGACAGTCCCTCAATCAGCCCCAGCATTTT; CDR3aa: CASLNGQSLNQPQHF; abundance: many; v_gene: TRBV28; d_gene: .; j_gene: TRBJ1-5
CDR3nt: TGCGCCAGCAGCCCCAGAGTCAGTTCGTACCAAGAGACCCAGTACTTC; CDR3aa: CASSPRVSSYQETQYF; abundance: .; v_gene: TRBV4-3; d_gene: .; j_gene: TRBJ2-5
CDR3nt: TGCGCCAGCAGCTTGGGGCTCCGAGGAAAGCTAAACGAGCAGTACTTC; CDR3aa: CASSLGLRGKLNEQYF; abundance: .; v_gene: TRBV5-1; d_gene: .; j_gene: TRBJ2-7
CDR3nt: TGCGCCAGCAGCATAAACCAAGAGACCCAGTACTTC; CDR3aa: CASSINQETQYF; abundance: .; v_gene: TRBV5-1; d_gene: .; j_gene: TRBJ2-5
CDR3nt: TGTGCCAGCAGTTTATCCCCTAGCGGGAGTCGCTACAATGAGCAGTTCTTC; CDR3aa: CASSLSPSGSRYNEQFF; abundance: many; v_gene: TRBV28; d_gene: TRBD2; j_gene: TRBJ2-1
CDR3nt: TGCGCCAGCAGAACCGGGACTTGGACCTACGAGCAGTACTTC; CDR3aa: CASRTGTWTYEQYF; abundance: many; v_gene: TRBV10-2; d_gene: .; j_gene: TRBJ2-7
CDR3nt: TGTGCCAGCAATGAAGTGGGGCTGGCTTACAATGAGCAGTTCTTC; CDR3aa: CASNEVGLAYNEQFF; abundance: .; v_gene: TRBV6-1; d_gene: .; j_gene: TRBJ2-1
CDR3nt: TGTGCCAGCATCCTGGGGGCGGTTAGCACAGATACGCAGTATTTT; CDR3aa: CASILGAVSTDTQYF; abundance: many; v_gene: TRBV28; d_gene: .; j_gene: TRBJ2-3
CDR3nt: TGTGCCACCAGTGATTTGGGCAACACAGATACGCAGTATTTT; CDR3aa: CATSDLGNTDTQYF; abundance: few; v_gene: TRBV24-1; d_gene: .; j_gene: TRBJ2-3
CDR3nt: TGTGCCAGCAGTTACTCACCGGGACCCTACGAGCAGTACTTC; CDR3aa: CASSYSPGPYEQYF; abundance: few; v_gene: TRBV6-6; d_gene: .; j_gene: TRBJ2-7
CDR3nt: TGTGCCAGCTCACCACCGAATCAGGTAACTCCGGGGGAAGCTTTCTTT; CDR3aa: CASSPPNQVTPGEAFF; abundance: .; v_gene: TRBV18; d_gene: .; j_gene: TRBJ1-1
CDR3nt: TGCAGTGCTAGAGATACCGGCAGCAACTATGGCTACACCTTC; CDR3aa: CSARDTGSNYGYTF; abundance: .; v_gene: TRBV20-1; d_gene: .; j_gene: TRBJ1-2
CDR3nt: TGCGCCAGCAGCTTGGGTCCAGTTAGTTCCACTGAAGCTTTCTTT; CDR3aa: CASSLGPVSSTEAFF; abundance: .; v_gene: TRBV5-1; d_gene: .; j_gene: TRBJ1-1
CDR3nt: TGTGCCTGGAGTGAAGGGGCGACCGGGGAGCTGTTTTTT; CDR3aa: CAWSEGATGELFF; abundance: .; v_gene: TRBV30; d_gene: .; j_gene: TRBJ2-2
CDR3nt: TGTGCCAGCTCACGCATAGTGGGGACAGCCGTTGGCTACACCTTC; CDR3aa: CASSRIVGTAVGYTF; abundance: few; v_gene: TRBV18; d_gene: TRBD1; j_gene: TRBJ1-2
CDR3nt: TGTGCCAGCAGCTCCCAGGGTTGGTACGAACAGCCCCAGCATTTT; CDR3aa: CASSSQGWYEQPQHF; abundance: .; v_gene: TRBV7-2; d_gene: .; j_gene: TRBJ1-5
CDR3nt: TGTGCCAGCAGCGGAGGCTGGACTAGCGGTTTCTACGAGCAGTACTTC; CDR3aa: CASSGGWTSGFYEQYF; abundance: many; v_gene: TRBV9; d_gene: TRBD2; j_gene: TRBJ2-7
CDR3nt: TGTGCCAGCAGCCCAACCTCCTTACCAGGATCTAGCACAGATACGCAGTATTTT; CDR3aa: CASSPTSLPGSSTDTQYF; abundance: many; v_gene: TRBV7-3; d_gene: .; j_gene: TRBJ2-3
CDR3nt: TGTGCCACCAGTCAGGCCCCAAATACAGGGGTTAGTGACGAGCAGTACTTC; CDR3aa: CATSQAPNTGVSDEQYF; abundance: .; v_gene: TRBV24-1; d_gene: TRBD1; j_gene: TRBJ2-7
CDR3nt: TGTGCCAGCAGTTTCCCCTTGGTAACAGGGGATGAGCAGTTCTTC; CDR3aa: CASSFPLVTGDEQFF; abundance: many; v_gene: TRBV28; d_gene: TRBD1; j_gene: TRBJ2-1
CDR3nt: TGTGCCAGCTCACCTAGCAGGGTCCTAGACGAGCAGTACTTC; CDR3aa: CASSPSRVLDEQYF; abundance: few; v_gene: TRBV18; d_gene: .; j_gene: TRBJ2-7
CDR3nt: TGTGCCAGCAGTCTTATTAAATCCAATGAGCGGTTCTTC; CDR3aa: CASSLIKSNERFF; abundance: few; v_gene: TRBV28; d_gene: .; j_gene: TRBJ2-1
CDR3nt: TGCAGCGTTGTAACCACAGGGGAAAATCAGCCCCAGCATTTT; CDR3aa: CSVVTTGENQPQHF; abundance: .; v_gene: TRBV29-1; d_gene: TRBD1; j_gene: TRBJ1-5
CDR3nt: TGTGCCAGCAGCCTCTTGACACCTCGGAATGAAGCTTTCTTT; CDR3aa: CASSLLTPRNEAFF; abundance: many; v_gene: TRBV28; d_gene: .; j_gene: TRBJ1-1
CDR3nt: TGCAGTGCAAACCCTAATGGGAGGGTTTACAATGAGCAGTTCTTC; CDR3aa: CSANPNGRVYNEQFF; abundance: few; v_gene: TRBV20-1; d_gene: TRBD2; j_gene: TRBJ2-1
CDR3nt: TGTGCCAGCGGGACTAGCGGCCCCAATACGCAGTATTTT; CDR3aa: CASGTSGPNTQYF; abundance: many; v_gene: TRBV2; d_gene: TRBD2; j_gene: TRBJ2-3
CDR3nt: TGTGCCAGCAGCCAATTAACATATATGAACACTGAAGCTTTCTTT; CDR3aa: CASSQLTYMNTEAFF; abundance: .; v_gene: TRBV3-1; d_gene: .; j_gene: TRBJ1-1
CDR3nt: TGTGCCAGCAGCCGTGTGGTGGTCGATAATTCACCCCTCCACTTT; CDR3aa: CASSRVVVDNSPLHF; abundance: many; v_gene: TRBV7-8; d_gene: .; j_gene: TRBJ1-6
CDR3nt: TGTGCCAGCAGTTTAGGTCTAGGAGCGGGAGTCTACGAGCAGTACTTC; CDR3aa: CASSLGLGAGVYEQYF; abundance: many; v_gene: TRBV7-2; d_gene: TRBD2; j_gene: TRBJ2-7
CDR3nt: TGTGCCAGCAGCTTAAGACTAGCGGGAGGGAGCACAGATACGCAGTATTTT; CDR3aa: CASSLRLAGGSTDTQYF; abundance: .; v_gene: TRBV13; d_gene: TRBD2; j_gene: TRBJ2-3
CDR3nt: TGCAGTGCTCCTGGACGAGCGGGGAACTACGAGCAGTACTTC; CDR3aa: CSAPGRAGNYEQYF; abundance: .; v_gene: TRBV20-1; d_gene: TRBD2; j_gene: TRBJ2-7
CDR3nt: TGTGCCATCAGTGAGTCCGGCGGGAGCTATGACGAGCAGTGCTTC; CDR3aa: CAISESGGSYDEQCF; abundance: few; v_gene: TRBV10-3; d_gene: TRBD2; j_gene: TRBJ2-7
CDR3nt: TGTGCCGCTAGCAGGGGGGACACTGAAGCTTTCTTT; CDR3aa: CAASRGDTEAFF; abundance: .; v_gene: TRBV30; d_gene: TRBD1; j_gene: TRBJ1-1
CDR3nt: TGTGCCAGCAGTTACCGCAGGGAAGACCAGTACTTC; CDR3aa: CASSYRREDQYF; abundance: few; v_gene: TRBV6-2/TRBV6-3; d_gene: .; j_gene: TRBJ2-5
CDR3nt: TGTGCCATCAGTTCCGGGACAGACAACACTGAAGCTTTCTTT; CDR3aa: CAISSGTDNTEAFF; abundance: many; v_gene: TRBV10-3; d_gene: TRBD1; j_gene: TRBJ1-1
CDR3nt: TGTGCCAGCTCACCAAGTAAAGGCTACGAGCAGTACTTC; CDR3aa: CASSPSKGYEQYF; abundance: .; v_gene: TRBV18; d_gene: .; j_gene: TRBJ2-7
CDR3nt: TGTGCCAGCTGGGGGACAGGGGGACGGGAAGCTTTCTTT; CDR3aa: CASWGTGGREAFF; abundance: many; v_gene: TRBV27; d_gene: TRBD1; j_gene: TRBJ1-1
CDR3nt: TGTGCCAGCAGTTTATCGGTCCATGTGAACACTGAAGCTTTCTTT; CDR3aa: CASSLSVHVNTEAFF; abundance: many; v_gene: TRBV27; d_gene: .; j_gene: TRBJ1-1